These 26 T cell receptor beta chains came from one sample sequenced in a study of control samples from healthy donors and cancer patients. Data came from immunoSEQ multiplex PCR; TCRdb stores just in-frame clones and leaves some out. The sample yields about 170,000 clones, over 85% seen once. Sequencing used blood. The receptors were sampled from a woman aged 55-70 years in good health.

Notes on this clone: Other DNA sequences in the sample encode the same CDR3. The chain links TRBV6-5 to TRBJ1-1; D gene ambiguous. The CDR3 loop spans 15 amino acids. The germline CDR1 and CDR2 sequences are MNHEY and SVGAGI. V was clipped by 2 bases and J by 0 bases, with 10 bases between them. The CDR3 is CASSYVVGMNTEAFF. CDR3 nucleotides: TGTGCCAGCAGTTACGTTGTAGGGATGAACACTGAAGCTTTCTTT.

The genes are TRBV19 and TRBJ2-3; D may be TRBD2 (7 bases). The CDR3 totals 15 residues. V lost 10 bases to trimming and J lost 5 bases, with 22 bases between them. The germline V gene encodes CDR1 LNHDA and CDR2 SQIVND (reference sequence). CDR3 DNA: TGTGCCACTTCTGGGGGGGCTCGTGGTGGAGATACGCAGTATTTT. Its protein is CATSGGARGGDTQYF.

V and J are TRBV27 and TRBJ1-6; D is unresolved. Trimming removed 3 bases from V and 7 bases from J, with 13 bases in between. Germline CDR1 is MNHEY and CDR2 is SMNVEV (reference sequence). The CDR3 consists of 15 residues. The CDR3 nucleotides read TGTGCCAGCAGTTTTATGTCCGGGAGCAATTCACCCCTCCACTTT. Translation: CASSFMSGSNSPLHF.

J is TRBJ1-5 and V is TRBV28; D not resolved. Germline V gene data show CDR1 as MDHEN and CDR2 as SYDVKM. Between the trimmed V and J ends, which lost 7 bases and 6 bases, there was a span of 22 bases. There are 16 residues in the CDR3. DNA of the CDR3: TGTGCCAGCACCGAGGTCCAATGGGGAGTGGGTCAGCCCCAGCATTTT. This codes for CASTEVQWGVGQPQHF.

This chain connects TRBV5-1 to TRBJ1-2, with D maybe TRBD1 (6 bases). The V and J ends lost 0 bases and 4 bases respectively, with 16 bases between them. This CDR3 spans 16 amino acids. The germline CDR1 and CDR2 sequences are SGHRS and YFSETQ. The CDR3 sequence: CASSLDNLGAVYGYTF. The CDR3 nucleotides read TGCGCCAGCAGCTTGGATAATCTGGGGGCAGTCTATGGCTACACCTTC.

The genes are TRBV6-5 and TRBJ1-2; D perhaps matches TRBD1 (6 bases). The length of the CDR3 is 13 residues. Trimming cost V 5 bases and J 3 bases, with 10 bases left between them. Germline CDR1 and CDR2: MNHEY and SVGAGI. The CDR3 loop reads CASSRDTYYGYTF. The CDR3, as DNA: TGTGCCAGCAGTAGGGACACTTACTATGGCTACACCTTC.

The chain joins TRBV6-5 to TRBJ2-5, with 10 bases that match TRBD2. There are 13 residues in the CDR3. CDR1 MNHEY and CDR2 SVGAGI come from the germline V gene. J was trimmed by 1 base and V by 8 bases; bases with no gene match: 1. CDR3 amino acids: CASRLAGQETQYF. In DNA form, the CDR3 reads TGTGCCAGCCGACTAGCGGGCCAAGAGACCCAGTACTTC.

The chain couples TRBV19 to TRBJ2-1; D may correspond to TRBD1 or TRBD2 (6 bases each). The CDR3 totals 14 residues. CDR1 is LNHDA, CDR2 SQIVND, per germline (reference sequence). V was shortened by 4 bases and J by 0 bases, with 7 bases between the two germline ends. The CDR3 DNA reads as TGTGCCAGTAGTAAGGGGGGCTCCTACAATGAGCAGTTCTTC. This codes for CASSKGGSYNEQFF.

The V and J genes are TRBV2 and TRBJ1-5; 10 positions agree with TRBD1. Trimming took 6 bases from V and 7 from J; bases not matched to a gene: 6. The CDR3 extends over 14 amino acids. CDR1 and CDR2 (germline): SNHLY, FYNNEI. The CDR3 sequence: CASSRQGARQPQHF. The CDR3 coding sequence is TGTGCCAGCAGCCGACAGGGGGCGCGGCAGCCCCAGCATTTT.

The sample holds a few counts of this clone. The V gene is TRBV4-1, the J gene TRBJ1-1, with 7 nucleotides matching TRBD1. V shed 4 bases and J 4 bases; nucleotides not matched to a gene: 3. The CDR3 has 13 amino acids. Germline CDR1 is MGHRA and CDR2 is YSYEKL. The CDR3 loop reads CASSRQGGTEAFF. CDR3 nucleotide sequence: TGCGCCAGCAGCCGTCAGGGGGGCACTGAAGCTTTCTTT.

V gene TRBV5-1 combines with J gene TRBJ2-3; possibly TRBD1 for D (6 bases). The germline V gene has CDR1 SGHRS and CDR2 YFSETQ. Between the trimmed V and J ends, which lost 0 bases and 1 base, there was a span of 9 bases. The CDR3 has 15 residues. The CDR3: CASSLEGVGTDTQYF. CDR3 nucleotide sequence: TGCGCCAGCAGCTTGGAGGGGGTGGGCACAGATACGCAGTATTTT.

The chain links TRBV6-6 to TRBJ2-5; D possibly matches TRBD1 or TRBD2 (5 bases each). The ends were cut back, 0 bases at V and 4 bases at J, with 9 bases in the middle. Per germline, CDR1 MNHNY and CDR2 SVGAGI (reference sequence). The CDR3 spans 14 residues. This CDR3 is CASSYSVGAETQYF. In DNA form, the CDR3 reads TGTGCCAGCAGTTACTCTGTCGGGGCAGAGACCCAGTACTTC.

The gene calls are TRBV7-9 and TRBJ2-1, with D perhaps TRBD2 (5 bases). This CDR3 spans 16 amino acids. Germline values: CDR1 SEHNR, CDR2 FQNEAQ (reference sequence). V was trimmed by 3 bases and J by 0 bases, leaving 12 bases between them. The CDR3 DNA sequence: TGTGCCAGCAGCTTGACTATAAGAGTCTCCTACAATGAGCAGTTCTTC. It specifies CASSLTIRVSYNEQFF.

The rearrangement links TRBV6-1 to TRBJ1-2; unclear D gene. Trimming left V 1 base short and J 4 bases short, with 10 bases between. Per germline, CDR1 MNHNS and CDR2 SASEGT. This CDR3 region has 14 residues. The CDR3 DNA reads as TGTGCCAGCAGTGAAGGCGGCAGGAGCTATGGCTACACCTTC. Translated, it gives CASSEGGRSYGYTF.

The chain has TRBV3-1 (or the pseudogene TRBV3-2) and TRBJ1-2; D call uncertain. Germline V gene lookup returns CDR1 LGHDT and CDR2 YNNKEL (reference sequence). The CDR3 is 13 amino acids. Trimming took 1 base from V and 2 from J, leaving 5 bases between them. The CDR3 sequence is CASSQGGNYGYTF. The CDR3 DNA is TGTGCCAGCAGCCAAGGTGGAAACTATGGCTACACCTTC.

This sequence joins TRBV6-6 and TRBJ2-5; D is unresolved. The germline CDR1 and CDR2 sequences are MNHNY and SVGAGI (reference sequence). CDR3 length: 15 amino acids. The ends were cut back, 5 bases at V and 2 bases at J, with 15 bases in the middle. CDR3 region: CASSPSRAPQETQYF. The CDR3 DNA reads TGTGCCAGCAGTCCGAGCCGGGCACCGCAAGAGACCCAGTACTTC.

The J gene is TRBJ2-5, the V gene TRBV2, with 11 bases matching TRBD2. Germline V gene sequence: CDR1 SNHLY, CDR2 FYNNEI. This CDR3 is built from 20 residues. Trimming cost V 5 bases and J 5 bases; bases outside gene matches: 22. The CDR3 coding sequence is TGTGCCAGCAGTACAAAAATAGCGGGGGGGCCTTCTTCGGCCTGGGAGACCCAGTACTTC. This codes for CASSTKIAGGPSSAWETQYF.

The chain employs TRBV5-1 and TRBJ2-7; 12 bases are a match to TRBD2. The trim removed 2 bases at V and 4 bases at J, leaving 4 bases unmatched. The germline CDR1 and CDR2 sequences are SGHRS and YFSETQ. This CDR3 is 15 amino acids long. CDR3 residues: CASSFLAGGQYEQYF. CDR3 bases: TGCGCCAGCAGCTTCCTAGCGGGGGGGCAATACGAGCAGTACTTC. Together with reference TRBV5-1 and TRBJ2-7, the CDR3 gives the full variable domain: KAGVTQTPRYLIKTRGQQVTLSCSPISGHRSVSWYQQTPGQGLQFLFEYFSETQRNKGNFPGRFSGRQFSNSRSEMNVSTLELGDSALYLCASSFLAGGQYEQYFGPGTRLTVT.

The V and J genes are TRBV7-9 and TRBJ1-1; D not certain. Per germline, CDR1 SEHNR and CDR2 FQNEAQ (reference sequence). Trimming removed 7 bases at V and 1 base at J, with 10 bases between. The CDR3 extends over 13 amino acids. For the CDR3, the DNA is TGTGCCAGCACGAATCCGTCGAACACTGAAGCTTTCTTT. It translates to CASTNPSNTEAFF. The full variable domain, with the rest looked up from reference TRBV7-9 and TRBJ1-1, is DTGVSQNPRHKITKRGQNVTFRCDPISEHNRLYWYRQTLGQGPEFLTYFQNEAQLEKSRLLSDRFSAERPKGSFSTLEIQRTEQGDSAMYLCASTNPSNTEAFFGQGTRLTVV.

A few counts support this clone. The chain uses TRBV12-5 and TRBJ1-1; D unresolved. The CDR3 sequence is 13 residues long. V lost 2 bases, J lost 4 bases, and 8 bases lay in between. The germline gives CDR1 LGHNT, CDR2 FRNRAP. CDR3 nucleotides: TGTGCTAGTGGTTTGATCCGGGGCACTGAAGCTTTCTTT. This gives the protein CASGLIRGTEAFF.

In this sample, this clone turned up once. The chain joins TRBV7-9 to TRBJ1-4, with D unclear. The CDR3 spans 15 residues. Trimming took off 1 base at V and 5 bases at J, with 11 bases between the two ends. Germline values: CDR1 SEHNR, CDR2 FQNEAQ (reference sequence). Here the CDR3 reads CASSLGVYMNEKLFF. The CDR3 DNA reads as TGTGCCAGCAGCTTAGGAGTGTACATGAATGAAAAACTGTTTTTT.

This chain links TRBV18 with TRBJ1-2, with 9 bases aligning to TRBD1. CDR3 length: 14 residues. The germline gives CDR1 KGHSH, CDR2 LQKENI. V lost 3 bases, J lost 4 bases, and 3 bases stayed unmatched. CDR3 nucleotides: TGTGCCAGCTCACCCGGGACAGGGACCTATGGCTACACCTTC. This encodes CASSPGTGTYGYTF.

This sequence joins TRBV5-6 and TRBJ2-3; TRBD2 aligns across 15 bases. CDR1 and CDR2 (germline): SGHDT, YYEEEE. The CDR3 extends over 16 amino acids. Trimming cost V 0 bases and J 4 bases; bases outside gene matches: 0. The DNA of the CDR3 is TGTGCCAGCAGCTTGGGGACTAGCGGGGGGGCAGATACGCAGTATTTT. It encodes CASSLGTSGGADTQYF. The variable domain in full, with the rest retrieved from reference TRBV5-6 and TRBJ2-3, is DAGVTQSPTHLIKTRGQQVTLRCSPKSGHDTVSWYQQALGQGPQFIFQYYEEEERQRGNFPDRFSGHQFPNYSSELNVNALLLGDSALYLCASSLGTSGGADTQYFGPGTRLTVL.

The V and J genes are TRBV2 and TRBJ1-1, with D maybe TRBD1 (5 bases). The CDR3 loop spans 15 amino acids. V dropped 2 bases and J dropped 2 bases, with 12 bases sitting between them. The germline gives CDR1 SNHLY, CDR2 FYNNEI. The CDR3 nucleotides read TGTGCCAGCAGTGAACGACAGTTAGTCAACACTGAAGCTTTCTTT. Protein sequence: CASSERQLVNTEAFF. The complete variable domain, with remaining parts taken from reference TRBV2 and TRBJ1-1, reads EPEVTQTPSHQVTQMGQEVILRCVPISNHLYFYWYRQILGQKVEFLVSFYNNEISEKSEIFDDQFSVERPDGSNFTLKIRSTKLEDSAMYFCASSERQLVNTEAFFGQGTRLTVV.

This chain uses TRBV18 with TRBJ2-1; tentative D call: TRBD1 (5 bases). Germline CDR1 and CDR2: KGHSH and LQKENI. The CDR3 is 16 amino acids. With 1 base removed from V and 5 bases from J, the gap between germline ends came to 15 bases. The CDR3, as DNA: TGTGCCAGCTCACCACTATCAGGGTCCCAGAACAATGAGCAGTTCTTC. This codes for CASSPLSGSQNNEQFF.

The gene calls are TRBV4-3 and TRBJ2-4; 7 nucleotides agree with TRBD1. V was pared by 0 bases and J by 9 bases, with 17 bases of the junction left unmatched. This CDR3 has 18 residues. The V gene's germline CDR1 is LGHNA and CDR2 YSLEER. CDR3: CASSQDQFATGPLGIQYF. The CDR3 DNA reads as TGCGCCAGCAGCCAAGATCAATTCGCGACAGGGCCACTAGGCATTCAGTACTTC.